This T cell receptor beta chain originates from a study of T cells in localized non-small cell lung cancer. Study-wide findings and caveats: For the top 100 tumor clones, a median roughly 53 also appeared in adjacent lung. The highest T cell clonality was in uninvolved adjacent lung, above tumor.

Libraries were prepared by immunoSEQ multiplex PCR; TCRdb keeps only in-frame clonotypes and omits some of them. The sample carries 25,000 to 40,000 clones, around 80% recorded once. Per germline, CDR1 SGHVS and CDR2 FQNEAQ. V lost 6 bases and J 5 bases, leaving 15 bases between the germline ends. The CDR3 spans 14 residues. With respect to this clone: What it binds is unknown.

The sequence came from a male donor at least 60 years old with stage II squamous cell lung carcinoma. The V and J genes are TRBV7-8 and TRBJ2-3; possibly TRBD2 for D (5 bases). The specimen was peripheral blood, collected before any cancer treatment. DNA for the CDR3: TGTGCCAGCAGTGTTTTGCGGGCCGGAGATACGCAGTATTTT. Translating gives CASSVLRAGDTQYF.